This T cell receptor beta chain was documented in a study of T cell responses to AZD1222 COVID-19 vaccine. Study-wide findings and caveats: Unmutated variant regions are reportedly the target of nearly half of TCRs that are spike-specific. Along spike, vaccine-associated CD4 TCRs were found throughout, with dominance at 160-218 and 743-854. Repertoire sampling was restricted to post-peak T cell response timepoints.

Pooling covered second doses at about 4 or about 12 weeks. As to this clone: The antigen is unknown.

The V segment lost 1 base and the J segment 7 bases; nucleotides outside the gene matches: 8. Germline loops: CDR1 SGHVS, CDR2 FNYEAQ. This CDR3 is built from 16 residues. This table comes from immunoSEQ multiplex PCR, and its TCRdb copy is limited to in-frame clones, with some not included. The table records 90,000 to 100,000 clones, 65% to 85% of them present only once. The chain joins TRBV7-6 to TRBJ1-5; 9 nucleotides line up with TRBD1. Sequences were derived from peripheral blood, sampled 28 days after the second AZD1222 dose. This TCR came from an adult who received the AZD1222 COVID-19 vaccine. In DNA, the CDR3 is TGTGCCAGCAGCTTAGACCCGGGACAGGGTGGACAGCCCCAGCATTTT. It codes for CASSLDPGQGGQPQHF.